Listed below are T cell receptor beta chains from one sample, sequenced in a study of shared clonotypes between healthy human individuals. Profiling relied on immunoSEQ multiplex PCR, and the TCRdb table lists in-frame clones only, not all of them. The sample holds around 1.9 million clones, 85% to 95% seen once. Specimen: naive CD8+ T cells from PBMCs. The source is a young man in good health. Some clones in this sample may be carry-over from other donors' samples. Both conserved end residues are part of each CDR3. The D gene is left open where the match is weak. Clone size is stated in some rows and not others, as once, few, many or a class when expanded.

abundance: .; j_gene: TRBJ2-3; v_gene: TRBV4-3; d_gene: TRBD2; CDR3aa: CASSQVGREDSTDTQYF; CDR3nt: TGCGCCAGCAGCCAAGTGGGCCGGGAGGATAGCACAGATACGCAGTATTTT
abundance: .; j_gene: TRBJ1-1; v_gene: TRBV27; d_gene: .; CDR3aa: CASSYSPEAEAFF; CDR3nt: TGTGCCAGCAGCTATTCTCCAGAGGCTGAAGCTTTCTTT
abundance: .; j_gene: TRBJ2-7; v_gene: TRBV4-2; d_gene: TRBD2; CDR3aa: CASSQVMRLAGVDEQYF; CDR3nt: TGTGCCAGCAGCCAAGTCATGCGGCTAGCGGGAGTAGACGAGCAGTACTTC
abundance: .; j_gene: TRBJ2-5; v_gene: TRBV6-5; d_gene: .; CDR3aa: CASSYPEEETQYF; CDR3nt: TGTGCCAGCAGTTACCCGGAGGAAGAGACCCAGTACTTC
abundance: .; j_gene: TRBJ1-5; v_gene: TRBV19; d_gene: .; CDR3aa: CASSLGPSSNQPQHF; CDR3nt: TGTGCCAGTAGTCTGGGGCCCTCAAGCAATCAGCCCCAGCATTTT
abundance: .; j_gene: TRBJ1-2; v_gene: TRBV28; d_gene: .; CDR3aa: CASTIGGVAGYTF; CDR3nt: TGTGCCAGCACCATTGGCGGGGTAGCTGGCTACACCTTC
abundance: .; j_gene: TRBJ2-5; v_gene: TRBV7-3; d_gene: TRBD1; CDR3aa: CASSRTGVGETQYF; CDR3nt: TGTGCCAGCAGTCGAACAGGGGTAGGAGAGACCCAGTACTTC
abundance: .; j_gene: TRBJ2-7; v_gene: TRBV29-1; d_gene: .; CDR3aa: CSVLDGPYEQYF; CDR3nt: TGCAGCGTTCTCGACGGGCCCTACGAGCAGTACTTC
abundance: .; j_gene: TRBJ2-7; v_gene: TRBV30; d_gene: .; CDR3aa: CAWSLGGSYEQYF; CDR3nt: TGTGCCTGGTCGTTAGGAGGCTCCTACGAGCAGTACTTC
abundance: .; j_gene: TRBJ1-5; v_gene: TRBV7-2; d_gene: .; CDR3aa: CASSPVGVYNQPQHF; CDR3nt: TGTGCCAGCAGCCCCGTGGGGGTTTACAATCAGCCCCAGCATTTT
abundance: .; j_gene: TRBJ2-2; v_gene: TRBV11-2; d_gene: .; CDR3aa: CASSLIPADNTGELFF; CDR3nt: TGTGCCAGCAGCTTAATACCAGCGGATAACACCGGGGAGCTGTTTTTT
abundance: .; j_gene: TRBJ2-7; v_gene: TRBV27; d_gene: .; CDR3aa: CASSLPSREQYF; CDR3nt: TGTGCCAGCAGCCTCCCTAGCCGCGAGCAGTACTTC
abundance: .; j_gene: TRBJ2-2; v_gene: TRBV28; d_gene: .; CDR3aa: CASSLRGLGPYTGELFF; CDR3nt: TGTGCCAGCAGTTTACGGGGTCTCGGCCCCTACACCGGGGAGCTGTTTTTT
abundance: once; j_gene: TRBJ2-1; v_gene: TRBV11-2; d_gene: .; CDR3aa: CASSLDLVGLGEQFF; CDR3nt: TGTGCCAGCAGCTTAGATTTGGTAGGGTTGGGTGAGCAGTTCTTC
abundance: once; j_gene: TRBJ2-1; v_gene: TRBV7-9; d_gene: .; CDR3aa: CASSFDGGYYNEQFF; CDR3nt: TGTGCCAGCAGCTTTGATGGGGGGTATTACAATGAGCAGTTCTTC
abundance: .; j_gene: TRBJ2-3; v_gene: TRBV12-5; d_gene: TRBD1; CDR3aa: CASGSRTGSAGGRDTQYF; CDR3nt: TGTGCTAGTGGTTCCCGGACAGGTTCGGCAGGAGGTAGAGATACGCAGTATTTT
abundance: once; j_gene: TRBJ2-5; v_gene: TRBV11-2; d_gene: .; CDR3aa: CASSYRDRPPEETQYF; CDR3nt: TGTGCCAGCAGCTACCGAGACAGGCCACCCGAGGAGACCCAGTACTTC
abundance: .; j_gene: TRBJ2-1; v_gene: TRBV28; d_gene: .; CDR3aa: CASSFSGNEQFF; CDR3nt: TGTGCCAGCAGTTTTAGTGGCAATGAGCAGTTCTTC
abundance: .; j_gene: TRBJ2-1; v_gene: TRBV28; d_gene: TRBD2; CDR3aa: CASSLAGGTYNEQFF; CDR3nt: TGTGCCAGCAGTTTAGCGGGAGGAACCTACAATGAGCAGTTCTTC
abundance: .; j_gene: TRBJ2-2; v_gene: TRBV9; d_gene: TRBD2; CDR3aa: CASSVNGLAGRTGGELFF; CDR3nt: TGTGCCAGCAGCGTGAATGGACTAGCGGGAAGAACGGGCGGGGAGCTGTTTTTT
abundance: .; j_gene: TRBJ1-2; v_gene: TRBV4-1; d_gene: TRBD1; CDR3aa: CASRTGVGTGDGYTF; CDR3nt: TGCGCCAGCAGGACCGGAGTGGGGACAGGGGACGGCTACACCTTC
abundance: .; j_gene: TRBJ2-7; v_gene: TRBV30; d_gene: .; CDR3aa: CAWSPTGYEQYF; CDR3nt: TGTGCCTGGAGTCCGACAGGCTACGAGCAGTACTTC
abundance: .; j_gene: TRBJ2-7; v_gene: TRBV27; d_gene: TRBD2; CDR3aa: CASARPRDTGTRPYEQYF; CDR3nt: TGTGCCAGCGCCAGGCCACGCGATACCGGGACTAGGCCCTACGAGCAGTACTTC
abundance: .; j_gene: TRBJ2-7; v_gene: TRBV15; d_gene: TRBD2; CDR3aa: CATSRLSGTSYEQYF; CDR3nt: TGTGCCACCAGCCGCCTATCCGGGACTAGCTACGAGCAGTACTTC
abundance: .; j_gene: TRBJ2-3; v_gene: TRBV5-1; d_gene: .; CDR3aa: CASSFGLANTDTQYF; CDR3nt: TGCGCCAGCAGCTTCGGCCTAGCGAACACAGATACGCAGTATTTT
abundance: .; j_gene: TRBJ1-5; v_gene: TRBV19; d_gene: .; CDR3aa: CASSLEGSNQPQHF; CDR3nt: TGTGCCAGTAGTCTAGAGGGGAGCAATCAGCCCCAGCATTTT
abundance: .; j_gene: TRBJ2-3; v_gene: TRBV10-3; d_gene: TRBD2; CDR3aa: CAIKVTVGGRADTQYF; CDR3nt: TGTGCCATCAAGGTTACGGTTGGAGGGAGGGCAGATACGCAGTATTTT
abundance: .; j_gene: TRBJ2-7; v_gene: TRBV19; d_gene: TRBD1; CDR3aa: CASSPGTGPYYEQYF; CDR3nt: TGTGCCAGTAGCCCAGGGACAGGGCCTTACTACGAGCAGTACTTC
abundance: few; j_gene: TRBJ1-1; v_gene: TRBV5-1; d_gene: TRBD1; CDR3aa: CASSPGQGNTEAFF; CDR3nt: TGCGCCAGCAGCCCGGGACAGGGGAACACTGAAGCTTTCTTT
abundance: .; j_gene: TRBJ1-5; v_gene: TRBV10-3; d_gene: TRBD1; CDR3aa: CAISEQGASNQPQHF; CDR3nt: TGTGCCATCAGTGAGCAGGGGGCGAGCAATCAGCCCCAGCATTTT
abundance: .; j_gene: TRBJ2-2; v_gene: TRBV15; d_gene: .; CDR3aa: CATSRVRGTGELFF; CDR3nt: TGTGCCACCAGCAGAGTTCGGGGCACCGGGGAGCTGTTTTTT
abundance: .; j_gene: TRBJ2-7; v_gene: TRBV13; d_gene: TRBD2; CDR3aa: CASSSKAAGEISYEQYF; CDR3nt: TGTGCCAGCAGTTCCAAGGCAGCGGGAGAAATCTCCTACGAGCAGTACTTC
abundance: .; j_gene: TRBJ1-4; v_gene: TRBV11-2; d_gene: .; CDR3aa: CASSLPPFRGEEEKLFF; CDR3nt: TGTGCCAGCAGCTTACCCCCGTTCCGGGGGGAGGAGGAAAAACTGTTTTTT
abundance: .; j_gene: TRBJ1-1; v_gene: TRBV21-1; d_gene: .; CDR3aa: CASSKIRTGGDTEAFF; CDR3nt: TGTGCCAGCAGCAAAATTCGTACAGGAGGAGACACTGAAGCTTTCTTT
abundance: .; j_gene: TRBJ2-7; v_gene: TRBV10-3; d_gene: .; CDR3aa: CAISETGEQYF; CDR3nt: TGTGCCATCAGTGAGACTGGCGAGCAGTACTTC
abundance: .; j_gene: TRBJ2-2; v_gene: TRBV19; d_gene: TRBD2; CDR3aa: CASSILAGGATGELFF; CDR3nt: TGTGCCAGTAGTATACTAGCGGGAGGGGCAACCGGGGAGCTGTTTTTT
abundance: .; j_gene: TRBJ1-5; v_gene: TRBV7-9; d_gene: .; CDR3aa: CASSLGDGGLEPQHF; CDR3nt: TGTGCCAGCAGCTTAGGGGACGGGGGGTTGGAGCCCCAGCATTTT
abundance: .; j_gene: TRBJ2-7; v_gene: TRBV29-1; d_gene: TRBD1; CDR3aa: CSVQTGWFYEQYF; CDR3nt: TGCAGCGTCCAGACAGGGTGGTTCTACGAGCAGTACTTC
abundance: .; j_gene: TRBJ2-3; v_gene: TRBV2; d_gene: TRBD2; CDR3aa: CASSEALSREDSTDTQYF; CDR3nt: TGTGCCAGCAGTGAAGCGCTTTCGCGGGAGGACAGCACAGATACGCAGTATTTT
abundance: .; j_gene: TRBJ1-1; v_gene: TRBV13; d_gene: .; CDR3aa: CASSAGGPRGNTEAFF; CDR3nt: TGTGCCAGCAGCGCCGGAGGTCCCAGGGGGAACACTGAAGCTTTCTTT
abundance: .; j_gene: TRBJ2-7; v_gene: TRBV6-5; d_gene: .; CDR3aa: CASSYSQGHRTYEQYF; CDR3nt: TGTGCCAGCAGTTACTCGCAAGGACACCGAACCTACGAGCAGTACTTC
abundance: .; j_gene: TRBJ2-5; v_gene: TRBV6-6; d_gene: .; CDR3aa: CASSYSSVQETQYF; CDR3nt: TGTGCCAGCAGTTACTCCTCTGTCCAAGAGACCCAGTACTTC
abundance: .; j_gene: TRBJ2-3; v_gene: TRBV4-2; d_gene: TRBD2; CDR3aa: CASSQGEYGLADVTDTQYF; CDR3nt: TGTGCCAGCAGCCAAGGGGAGTACGGGCTAGCGGACGTCACAGATACGCAGTATTTT
abundance: .; j_gene: TRBJ1-2; v_gene: TRBV27; d_gene: .; CDR3aa: CASSPVTGASYGYTF; CDR3nt: TGTGCCAGCAGTCCTGTAACCGGGGCCTCCTATGGCTACACCTTC
abundance: .; j_gene: TRBJ1-2; v_gene: TRBV27; d_gene: .; CDR3aa: CASSWGKNYGYTF; CDR3nt: TGTGCCAGCAGTTGGGGGAAGAACTATGGCTACACCTTC
abundance: .; j_gene: TRBJ2-2; v_gene: TRBV7-9; d_gene: TRBD1; CDR3aa: CASSLAGTGNTGELFF; CDR3nt: TGTGCCAGCAGTCTGGCCGGGACAGGGAACACCGGGGAGCTGTTTTTT
abundance: .; j_gene: TRBJ2-1; v_gene: TRBV19; d_gene: .; CDR3aa: CASSPHTPRARYNEQFF; CDR3nt: TGTGCCAGTAGTCCACATACCCCCCGCGCGAGGTACAATGAGCAGTTCTTC
abundance: .; j_gene: TRBJ1-5; v_gene: TRBV19; d_gene: .; CDR3aa: CASSPTGQFNSNQPQHF; CDR3nt: TGTGCCAGTAGTCCAACCGGACAGTTCAATAGCAATCAGCCCCAGCATTTT
abundance: .; j_gene: TRBJ2-7; v_gene: TRBV6-5; d_gene: TRBD1; CDR3aa: CASSYSSGQVTYEQYF; CDR3nt: TGTGCCAGCAGTTACTCGTCCGGACAGGTAACCTACGAGCAGTACTTC
abundance: .; j_gene: TRBJ1-1; v_gene: TRBV7-9; d_gene: .; CDR3aa: CASSRDTEEAFF; CDR3nt: TGTGCCAGCAGCCGGGACACCGAAGAAGCTTTCTTT
abundance: .; j_gene: TRBJ1-5; v_gene: TRBV7-2; d_gene: TRBD1; CDR3aa: CASSQKTGGSNQPQHF; CDR3nt: TGTGCCAGCAGCCAAAAAACAGGGGGAAGCAATCAGCCCCAGCATTTT
abundance: .; j_gene: TRBJ2-1; v_gene: TRBV27; d_gene: TRBD2; CDR3aa: CASSSGGSYNEQFF; CDR3nt: TGTGCCAGCAGTTCGGGAGGTTCTTACAATGAGCAGTTCTTC
abundance: .; j_gene: TRBJ1-1; v_gene: TRBV6-5; d_gene: .; CDR3aa: CASSYRLNTEAFF; CDR3nt: TGTGCCAGCAGTTACCGGTTGAACACTGAAGCTTTCTTT
abundance: .; j_gene: TRBJ2-1; v_gene: TRBV7-2; d_gene: .; CDR3aa: CASSSTGFPADEQFF; CDR3nt: TGTGCCAGCAGCTCAACTGGATTTCCGGCGGATGAGCAGTTCTTC
abundance: .; j_gene: TRBJ2-7; v_gene: TRBV6-5; d_gene: .; CDR3aa: CASSPWTPYEQYF; CDR3nt: TGTGCCAGCAGCCCATGGACACCATACGAGCAGTACTTC
abundance: .; j_gene: TRBJ1-1; v_gene: TRBV5-1; d_gene: TRBD1; CDR3aa: CASSTRQGMNTEAFF; CDR3nt: TGCGCCAGCAGCACGAGACAGGGGATGAACACTGAAGCTTTCTTT
abundance: .; j_gene: TRBJ1-2; v_gene: TRBV29-1; d_gene: .; CDR3aa: CSVEYRETNYGYTF; CDR3nt: TGCAGCGTTGAATACAGGGAAACTAACTATGGCTACACCTTC
abundance: .; j_gene: TRBJ1-1; v_gene: TRBV19; d_gene: TRBD1; CDR3aa: CASSIELGQPMNTEAFF; CDR3nt: TGTGCCAGTAGTATCGAATTGGGACAGCCTATGAACACTGAAGCTTTCTTT